This TCR beta chain derives from a study of T cell repertoires in cytomegalovirus infection. Study details: CMV epitopes that were recently identified and HLA-C-restricted were used alongside well-studied HLA-B-restricted ones. Matching HLA type and CMV infection were both indicated by public TCR beta signatures.

Turning to this clonotype: What it binds is unknown.

In TCRdb, the reads were re-called with MiXCR into one record per CDR3 protein. The repertoire includes under 850,000 distinct CDR3 sequences, around 30% of them detected once, and 15% to 20% sits in the top ten. Looked up from germline, CDR1 is SGHTA and CDR2 is FQGNSA. V lost 4 bases and J lost 3, with 13 bases in between. The CDR3 contains 16 residues. V usage is TRBV7-2 and J usage is TRBJ1-6; D might be TRBD1 (6 bases). This TCR was recovered from a human donor in good health (CMV status not recorded). Some clones in this sample may be carry-over from other donors' samples. The specimen comprised cultured PBMCs, sampled from culture after CMV antigen stimulation. The CDR3 is CASSSSVGGYNSPLHF. For the CDR3, the DNA is TGTGCCAGCAGCTCCTCCGTAGGGGGCTATAATTCACCCCTCCACTTT.